A single sample gave rise to the 10 T cell receptor beta chains below, sequenced in a study of shared clonotypes between healthy human individuals. Clones were read by immunoSEQ multiplex PCR, and TCRdb kept only the in-frame ones, dropping some. Of some 2.3 million clones listed, 85% to 95% are singletons. Material for sequencing was naive CD4+ T cells from PBMCs. Regarding subset: CD45RA+ positively selected. These receptors all come from a man between 18 and 35 years old in good health. Some clones in this sample may be carry-over from other donors' samples.

The gene calls are TRBV5-1 and TRBJ1-5; TRBD1 matches 9 bases. Germline V gives CDR1 SGHRS, CDR2 YFSETQ. J was trimmed by 5 bases and V by 5 bases; bases with no gene match: 5. CDR3 length: 14 amino acids. CDR3: CASRRDRDDQPQHF. CDR3 nucleotides: TGCGCCAGCAGAAGGGACAGGGACGATCAGCCCCAGCATTTT.

V and J are TRBV27 and TRBJ2-1; 7 nucleotides line up with TRBD1. Germline V gives CDR1 MNHEY, CDR2 SMNVEV (reference sequence). With V trimmed by 6 bases and J by 9 bases, 14 bases remained unmatched. CDR3 size: 15 residues. As DNA, the CDR3 is TGTGCCAGCAGCCGGGCGGGTGGACAGGCGCGTGAGCAGTTCTTC. Encoded protein: CASSRAGGQAREQFF.

The gene calls are TRBV28 and TRBJ2-6, with unresolved D. The CDR3 is 15 amino acids. V lost 2 bases and J 1 base, leaving 6 bases between the germline ends. Germline-derived CDR1 and CDR2 are MDHEN and SYDVKM. The CDR3, as DNA: TGTGCCAGCAGTTTACTGCAATCTGGGGCCAACGTCCTGACTTTC. This encodes CASSLLQSGANVLTF.

The rearrangement links TRBV7-2 to TRBJ2-2, with D unresolved. The length of the CDR3 is 16 residues. Germline V CDR1 and CDR2: SGHTA, FQGNSA. V was pared by 7 bases and J by 4 bases, with 19 bases between. CDR3 amino acids: CASIDPGQRPTGELFF. CDR3 nucleotide sequence: TGTGCCAGCATCGACCCGGGCCAGAGACCCACCGGGGAGCTGTTTTTT.

The chain recombines TRBV5-8 with TRBJ2-7; D possibly corresponds to TRBD1 (5 bases). Germline V gene sequence: CDR1 SGHTS, CDR2 YDEGEE. Trimming left V 0 bases short and J 0 bases short, with 10 bases between. The CDR3 has 15 residues. CDR3 coding DNA: TGTGCCAGCAGCTTGGCGCCCGACAGCTCCTACGAGCAGTACTTC. Translated, it gives CASSLAPDSSYEQYF.

This clone was recorded only once. V and J are TRBV9 and TRBJ1-4; no clear D gene. The ends were cut back, 0 bases at V and 4 bases at J, with 19 bases in the middle. Looked up from germline, CDR1 is SGDLS and CDR2 is YYNGEE. This CDR3 has 18 amino acids. The DNA for the CDR3 is TGTGCCAGCAGCGTAGGTCCAGGAGGGCAGTATAGTAATGAAAAACTGTTTTTT. It translates to CASSVGPGGQYSNEKLFF.

DNA for the CDR3: TGTGCCAGCAGCCAAGACCCTCTCCCTAGCGGGAGGGCCGAGTACTTC. Translated: CASSQDPLPSGRAEYF. The chain has TRBV4-2 and TRBJ2-5; 12 nucleotides match TRBD2. Germline assignment: CDR1 LGHNA and CDR2 YNFKEQ. This CDR3 is built from 16 residues. V lost 0 bases, J lost 12 bases, and 11 bases stayed unmatched.

The genes are TRBV28 and TRBJ2-1, with D perhaps matching TRBD1 or TRBD2 (5 bases each). The germline V gene encodes CDR1 MDHEN and CDR2 SYDVKM. V dropped 5 bases and J dropped 6 bases, with 20 bases sitting between them. The CDR3 contains 16 residues. The CDR3 DNA reads as TGTGCCAGCAGTCCTCACGGGGCAGGGAAGGGCAATGAGCAGTTCTTC. The encoded protein is CASSPHGAGKGNEQFF.

In its sample, this clone was seen a few times. This chain connects TRBV10-3 to TRBJ2-5, with 9 bases matching TRBD2. V lost 3 bases to trimming and J lost 3 bases; unmatched junction nucleotides: 5. Germline CDR1 is ENHRY and CDR2 is SYGVKD. The CDR3 consists of 15 residues. The CDR3 DNA reads as TGTGCCATCAGTGATTCGACTAGCGGCAAAGAGACCCAGTACTTC. The encoded protein is CAISDSTSGKETQYF.

This clone was recorded once. The V gene is TRBV7-6, the J gene TRBJ2-1; TRBD2 matches at 10 bases. The trim removed 3 bases at V and 10 bases at J, leaving 9 bases unmatched. Germline CDR1 SGHVS, CDR2 FNYEAQ. The CDR3 is 15 residues long. CDR3 nucleotides: TGTGCCAGCAGCTTTTCGACTAGCGGGCCCGGGGAGCAGTTCTTC. Translation gives CASSFSTSGPGEQFF.